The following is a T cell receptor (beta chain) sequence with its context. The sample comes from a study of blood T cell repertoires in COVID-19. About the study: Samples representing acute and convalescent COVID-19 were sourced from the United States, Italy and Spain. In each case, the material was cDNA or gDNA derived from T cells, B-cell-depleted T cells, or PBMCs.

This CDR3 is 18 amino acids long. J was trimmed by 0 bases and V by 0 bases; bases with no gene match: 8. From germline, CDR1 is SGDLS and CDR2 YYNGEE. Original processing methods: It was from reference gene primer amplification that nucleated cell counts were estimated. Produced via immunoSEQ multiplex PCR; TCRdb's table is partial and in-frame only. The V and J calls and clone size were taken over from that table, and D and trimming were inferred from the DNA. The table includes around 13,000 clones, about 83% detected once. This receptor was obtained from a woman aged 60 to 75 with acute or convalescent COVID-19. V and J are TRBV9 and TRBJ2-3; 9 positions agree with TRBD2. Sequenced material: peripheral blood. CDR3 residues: CASSVALGTSSSTDTQYF. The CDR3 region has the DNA TGTGCCAGCAGCGTAGCCCTGGGGACTAGCAGTAGCACAGATACGCAGTATTTT.